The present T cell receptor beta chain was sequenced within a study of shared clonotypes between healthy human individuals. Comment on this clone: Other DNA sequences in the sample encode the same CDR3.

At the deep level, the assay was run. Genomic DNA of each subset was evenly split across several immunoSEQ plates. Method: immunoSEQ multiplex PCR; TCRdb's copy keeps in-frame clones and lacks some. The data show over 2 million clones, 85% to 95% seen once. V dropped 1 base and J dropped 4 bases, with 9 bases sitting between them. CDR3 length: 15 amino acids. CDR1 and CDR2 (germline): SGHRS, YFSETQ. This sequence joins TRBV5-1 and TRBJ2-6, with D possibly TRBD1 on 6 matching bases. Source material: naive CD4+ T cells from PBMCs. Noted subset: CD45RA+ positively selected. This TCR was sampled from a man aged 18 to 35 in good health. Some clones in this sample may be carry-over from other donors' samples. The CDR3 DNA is TGCGCCAGCAGCTTGTCAGGGGCCGGGGCCAACGTCCTGACTTTC. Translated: CASSLSGAGANVLTF.